These 5 T cell receptor beta chains share one sample of origin, sequenced in a study of cytomegalovirus exposure and HLA in healthy donors. Using immunoSEQ multiplex PCR, the repertoire was profiled, and TCRdb retains in-frame clones only, with some absent. The repertoire includes 200,000 to 300,000 clones, around 87% of them detected once, and less than 3% sits in the top ten. The sequencing input was PBMCs. These TCRs come from a man younger than 35 in good health and CMV-seronegative.

The chain couples TRBV7-3 to TRBJ2-5; 7 bases match TRBD1. Germline CDR1 reads SGHTA; CDR2 reads FQGTGA. This CDR3 region has 15 residues. The trim removed 5 bases at V and 2 bases at J, leaving 8 bases unmatched. DNA of the CDR3: TGTGCCAGCAGCCACGGGACAGCCCCGCAAGAGACCCAGTACTTC. Translated, it gives CASSHGTAPQETQYF.

The chain uses TRBV5-8 and TRBJ1-1; weak D call: TRBD1 (6 bases). The germline CDR1 and CDR2 sequences are SGHTS and YDEGEE. V was shortened by 5 bases and J by 3 bases, with 14 bases between the two germline ends. CDR3 length equals 14 residues. CDR3 residues: CASRGRGWDTEAFF. The CDR3 nucleotides are TGTGCCAGCAGAGGCAGGGGTTGGGACACTGAAGCTTTCTTT.

The chain is built from TRBV6-6 and TRBJ2-1; TRBD2 might be the D (5 bases). The CDR3 runs to 13 residues. From germline, CDR1 is MNHNY and CDR2 SVGAGI (reference sequence). The V gene lost 5 bases and the J gene lost 6 bases, with 11 bases spanning the gap. The CDR3 protein is CASSQTRGNEQFF. Written as DNA, the CDR3 is TGTGCCAGCAGTCAAACTAGAGGCAATGAGCAGTTCTTC.

This chain joins TRBV28 and TRBJ2-7, with TRBD1 matching 9 bases. Germline CDR1 and CDR2: MDHEN and SYDVKM. The trim removed 8 bases at V and 7 bases at J, leaving 9 bases unmatched. The CDR3 covers 13 residues. CDR3 loop: CASRPGQGGEQYF. Here the CDR3 DNA reads TGTGCCAGCCGCCCGGGACAGGGAGGAGAGCAGTACTTC.

The chain employs TRBV28 and TRBJ2-2; 10 positions agree with TRBD1. This CDR3 has 13 amino acids. Per the germline V gene, CDR1 is MDHEN and CDR2 is SYDVKM. Trimming removed 6 bases from V and 7 bases from J; junction bases left unmatched: 2. CDR3: CASRTGGFGELFF. The CDR3, as DNA: TGTGCCAGCAGGACAGGGGGCTTCGGGGAGCTGTTTTTT.